The next 25 T cell receptor beta chains were all read from a single sample in a study of blood T cell repertoires in COVID-19. Clones were read by immunoSEQ multiplex PCR, and TCRdb kept only the in-frame ones, dropping some. The table lists approximately 300,000 clones, more than 65% of them singletons. The sequencing sample was made of peripheral blood. These receptors came from a person aged 70 to 85 with COVID-19, enrolled during active disease.

This clone was seen only a few times. The chain uses TRBV7-7 and TRBJ2-1, with TRBD1 as a possible D gene (7 bases). Germline-derived CDR1 and CDR2 are SSHAT and FNYEAQ (reference sequence). The CDR3 extends over 14 amino acids. V was clipped by 5 bases and J by 8 bases, with 16 bases between them. The CDR3 is CASSPLGGGDEQFF. In DNA form, the CDR3 reads TGTGCCAGCAGCCCCCTCGGAGGGGGCGATGAGCAGTTCTTC.

The chain uses TRBV28 and TRBJ1-2, with 12 bases matching TRBD1. V lost 4 bases, J lost 6 bases, and 9 bases stayed unmatched. The CDR3 is 16 residues long. Looked up from germline, CDR1 is MDHEN and CDR2 is SYDVKM. This CDR3 reads CASSSAGTGGANGYTF. In DNA form, the CDR3 reads TGTGCCAGCAGTTCGGCCGGGACAGGGGGCGCGAATGGCTACACCTTC.

The J gene is TRBJ2-5, the V gene TRBV7-7, with 8 bases identical to TRBD2. CDR1 SSHAT and CDR2 FNYEAQ come from the germline V gene (reference sequence). CDR3 size: 15 residues. Trimming at V came to 0 bases and at J to 1 base, leaving 1 base not matched to a gene. CDR3 in DNA: TGTGCCAGCAGCTTAGCTGCGGGGGGCCAAGAGACCCAGTACTTC. It specifies CASSLAAGGQETQYF.

V and J are TRBV7-8 and TRBJ1-6; maybe TRBD1 (5 bases). The CDR3 extends over 15 amino acids. Deletions cut 1 base from V and 9 bases from J, with 13 bases between. Per germline, CDR1 SGHVS and CDR2 FQNEAQ. The CDR3 region has the DNA TGTGCCAGCAGCTTAGGGGGAGGGGAAGCTTCACCCCTCCACTTT. As protein: CASSLGGGEASPLHF. The whole variable domain, remainder taken from reference TRBV7-8 and TRBJ1-6, is GAGVSQSPRYKVAKRGQDVALRCDPISGHVSLFWYQQALGQGPEFLTYFQNEAQLDKSGLPSDRFFAERPEGSVSTLKIQRTQQEDSAVYLCASSLGGGEASPLHFGNGTRLTVT.

This clone has a single count. The chain has TRBV6-5 and TRBJ1-1; 9 positions agree with TRBD1. CDR3 length: 15 amino acids. The ends lost 6 bases at V and 1 base at J; junction bases unmatched: 6. Germline values: CDR1 MNHEY, CDR2 SVGAGI. The CDR3 reads CASSGTGWPNTEAFF. The CDR3 nucleotides read TGTGCCAGCAGCGGGACAGGGTGGCCGAACACTGAAGCTTTCTTT.

V and J are TRBV29-1 and TRBJ2-7, with TRBD2 as a possible D gene (5 bases). Trimming pared 7 bases from V and 2 bases from J, leaving 12 bases between. CDR1 and CDR2 (germline): SQVTM, ANQGSEA. The CDR3 consists of 12 residues. In nucleotides, the CDR3 is TGCAGCGGTGGGGTGGGAGCCTACGAGCAGTACTTC. This encodes CSGGVGAYEQYF.

The chain joins TRBV7-2 to TRBJ1-5; D is perhaps TRBD1 (6 bases). In germline, CDR1 is SGHTA, CDR2 FQGNSA. Trimming pared 2 bases from V and 7 bases from J, leaving 12 bases between. The CDR3 runs to 14 residues. CDR3 residues: CASSLTGIGQPQHF. The CDR3 DNA reads TGTGCCAGCAGCTTAACAGGGATTGGGCAGCCCCAGCATTTT. Supplemented by reference TRBV7-2 and TRBJ1-5, the full variable domain reads GAGVSQSPSNKVTEKGKDVELRCDPISGHTALYWYRQSLGQGLEFLIYFQGNSAPDKSGLPSDRFSAERTGGSVSTLTIQRTQQEDSAVYLCASSLTGIGQPQHFGDGTRLSIL.

This sequence joins TRBV6-5 and TRBJ2-2; tentatively, D is TRBD1 (6 bases). CDR1 is MNHEY and CDR2 is SVGAGI in the germline V gene. The V end was cut by 5 bases, the J end by 1 base, with 11 bases between. CDR3 size: 15 residues. The CDR3: CASSPGQLNTGELFF. Here the CDR3 DNA reads TGTGCCAGCAGTCCCGGACAGCTGAACACCGGGGAGCTGTTTTTT.

This chain connects TRBV5-8 to TRBJ2-3, with D hard to call. CDR1 is SGHTS, CDR2 YDEGEE, per germline. The CDR3 extends over 13 amino acids. With 5 bases removed from V and 5 bases from J, the gap between germline ends came to 12 bases. The CDR3: CASRPRIGDTQYF. The CDR3 DNA follows: TGTGCCAGCAGGCCCAGGATTGGAGATACGCAGTATTTT.

The V call is TRBV7-8, the J call TRBJ2-2; possible D gene TRBD2, 7 bases. V gave up 0 bases and J gave up 6 bases, with 14 bases separating them. The CDR3 runs to 16 residues. Germline V gives CDR1 SGHVS, CDR2 FQNEAQ. As DNA, the CDR3 is TGTGCCAGCAGCTTAGCGATCGGGGGGCGGTCCGGGGAGCTGTTTTTT. This sequence encodes CASSLAIGGRSGELFF.

V is TRBV7-9 and J is TRBJ2-5, with 12 bases that match TRBD2. Germline V CDR1 and CDR2: SEHNR, FQNEAQ (reference sequence). The V and J ends lost 3 bases and 5 bases, in that order; junction bases with no gene match: 4. The CDR3 covers 15 residues. The CDR3 DNA reads as TGTGCCAGCAGCTTTGGACTAGCGGGGTCGGAGACCCAGTACTTC. Translated: CASSFGLAGSETQYF.

The V and J genes are TRBV2 and TRBJ1-4; TRBD1 agrees at 7 bases. CDR3 size: 12 residues. Trimming cost V 8 bases and J 7 bases; bases outside gene matches: 4. CDR1 is SNHLY and CDR2 is FYNNEI in the germline V gene. CDR3 sequence: CASGQVVEKLFF. In nucleotides, the CDR3 is TGTGCCAGCGGACAGGTTGTTGAAAAACTGTTTTTT.

The chain links TRBV7-7 to TRBJ2-3, with TRBD2 identical over 7 bases. From germline, CDR1 is SSHAT and CDR2 FNYEAQ (reference sequence). The CDR3 runs 16 residues. V lost 5 bases, J lost 0 bases, and 8 bases stayed unmatched. The CDR3 DNA reads TGTGCCAGCAGCCCTAGCGGACTGCCTAGCACAGATACGCAGTATTTT. It specifies CASSPSGLPSTDTQYF. Filled out from reference TRBV7-7 and TRBJ2-3, the complete variable domain reads GAGVSQSPRYKVTKRGQDVTLRCDPISSHATLYWYQQALGQGPEFLTYFNYEAQPDKSGLPSDRFSAERPEGSISTLTIQRTEQRDSAMYRCASSPSGLPSTDTQYFGPGTRLTVL.

V gene TRBV18 combines with J gene TRBJ2-7, with 7 bases matching TRBD1. V dropped 5 bases and J dropped 0; count of bases not matched to a gene: 4. The CDR3 covers 14 residues. Germline V gene sequence: CDR1 KGHSH, CDR2 LQKENI. The CDR3 loop reads CASSRQGSSYEQYF. In DNA form, the CDR3 reads TGTGCCAGCTCAAGACAGGGATCCTCCTACGAGCAGTACTTC. Complete variable domain (other parts from reference TRBV18 and TRBJ2-7): NAGVMQNPRHLVRRRGQEARLRCSPMKGHSHVYWYRQLPEEGLKFMVYLQKENIIDESGMPKERFSAEFPKEGPSILRIQQVVRGDSAAYFCASSRQGSSYEQYFGPGTRLTVT.

This rearrangement joins TRBV7-2 to TRBJ1-6; TRBD1 matches at 7 bases. Looked up from germline, CDR1 is SGHTA and CDR2 is FQGNSA. After removal of 4 bases from V and 7 bases from J, the junction contained 13 bases not matched to a gene. The CDR3 is 17 amino acids. The CDR3 spells CASSSKQGQKLNSPLHF. Written as DNA, the CDR3 is TGTGCCAGCAGCTCGAAGCAGGGACAGAAACTAAATTCACCCCTCCACTTT.

The chain recombines TRBV7-2 with TRBJ1-1; the D gene is possibly TRBD1 (6 bases). The CDR3 consists of 15 residues. Trimming left V 2 bases short and J 1 base short, with 11 bases between. Germline lookup yields CDR1 SGHTA and CDR2 FQGNSA. The CDR3 reads CASSLTGQRNTEAFF. The CDR3 bases are TGTGCCAGCAGCTTAACCGGACAGAGGAACACTGAAGCTTTCTTT.

Of note for this clone: Other DNA variants within this sample encode the same CDR3. The rearrangement uses TRBV19 and TRBJ2-6; D is perhaps TRBD1 (6 bases). The CDR3 is made up of 18 amino acids. Germline V lookup: CDR1 LNHDA, CDR2 SQIVND (reference sequence). V gave up 6 bases and J gave up 0 bases, with 18 bases separating them. Written as DNA, the CDR3 is TGTGCCAGTAGGATGGACAGACCCCTCCGCTCTGGGGCCAACGTCCTGACTTTC. Translated: CASRMDRPLRSGANVLTF.

This clone has only a few counts. The chain combines TRBV27 with TRBJ2-3, with D possibly matching TRBD1 (5 bases). V was trimmed by 11 bases and J by 2 bases, leaving 14 bases between them. Germline CDR1 MNHEY, CDR2 SMNVEV (reference sequence). The CDR3 contains 13 residues. The CDR3 protein is CAGRTGITDTQYF. DNA for the CDR3: TGTGCCGGCCGAACAGGTATCACAGATACGCAGTATTTT.

The chain links TRBV28 to TRBJ1-2; TRBD1 is a possible D gene (6 bases). The V and J ends lost 7 bases and 7 bases respectively, with 22 bases between them. The CDR3 totals 15 residues. Germline V gene data show CDR1 as MDHEN and CDR2 as SYDVKM. CDR3 residues: CASILLAGADGGYTF. For the CDR3, the DNA is TGTGCCAGCATCTTGCTGGCAGGGGCTGATGGTGGCTACACCTTC.

This chain connects TRBV5-1 to TRBJ1-4; 8 nucleotides agree with TRBD1. The V and J ends lost 6 bases and 12 bases, in that order; junction bases with no gene match: 10. Per the germline V gene, CDR1 is SGHRS and CDR2 is YFSETQ. The CDR3 has 13 residues. The CDR3 here is CASTNSGQGELFF. CDR3 sequence (DNA): TGCGCCAGCACAAACTCCGGACAGGGTGAACTGTTTTTT.

The chain has TRBV4-1 and TRBJ2-3, with D perhaps matching TRBD1 (5 bases). Germline V gene lookup returns CDR1 MGHRA and CDR2 YSYEKL. This CDR3 region has 16 residues. Trimming took off 4 bases at V and 3 bases at J, with 17 bases between the two ends. CDR3 bases: TGCGCCAGCAGCCCACCCTATCAGGGAATGACAGATACGCAGTATTTT. This sequence encodes CASSPPYQGMTDTQYF.

The J gene is TRBJ2-1, the V gene TRBV5-1; 12 bases are a match to TRBD1. Germline V lookup: CDR1 SGHRS, CDR2 YFSETQ. This CDR3 region has 16 residues. J lost 8 bases, V lost 2 bases, and 8 bases had no gene match. This CDR3 is CASSLRGTGGRDEQFF. In nucleotides, the CDR3 is TGCGCCAGCAGCTTACGGGGGACAGGGGGCCGGGATGAGCAGTTCTTC.

This chain links TRBV6-2 or TRBV6-3 with TRBJ2-6; D ambiguous. V dropped 6 bases and J dropped 4 bases, with 28 bases sitting between them. Germline CDR1 and CDR2: MNHEY and SVGEGT. The CDR3 runs to 20 residues. DNA for the CDR3: TGTGCCAGCAGCCCTCCCATTAACGGGTTTGTGGGTGGAGGGGCCAACGTCCTGACTTTC. It yields the protein CASSPPINGFVGGGANVLTF.

This clone has only one observation. The V gene is TRBV18, the J gene TRBJ2-5; D gene ambiguous. Per germline, CDR1 KGHSH and CDR2 LQKENI. The length of the CDR3 is 16 residues. The V end lost 0 bases, the J end lost 2 bases, and 13 bases lay between the germline ends. In DNA form, the CDR3 reads TGTGCCAGCTCACCACCAAAAGCCAGCGATCAAGAGACCCAGTACTTC. This translates into CASSPPKASDQETQYF.

CDR3 in amino acids: CASSLNNYEQYF. The CDR3 DNA sequence: TGTGCCAGCAGCTTGAACAACTACGAGCAGTACTTC. This chain uses TRBV5-6 with TRBJ2-7; D gene unclear. V was shortened by 1 base and J by 3 bases, with 5 bases between the two germline ends. Germline values: CDR1 SGHDT, CDR2 YYEEEE. The CDR3 totals 12 residues.